The 24 T cell receptor beta chains in this list originate from one sample, sequenced in a study of OX40 agonist ivuxolimab in advanced cancers. Repertoires were generated with immunoSEQ multiplex PCR, while TCRdb's copy carries only in-frame clones and drops some. The repertoire has around 30,000 clones, about 92% of them found once; the top ten carry 26%. The material was CD4+ or CD8+ T cells sorted from blood, obtained in a trial of the OX40 agonist ivuxolimab. These receptors all stem from an adult with an advanced solid tumor such as melanoma, head and neck, liver or kidney cancer.

The chain carries TRBV10-3 and TRBJ1-2; D possibly corresponds to TRBD1 (5 bases). V was trimmed by 5 bases and J by 4 bases, leaving 17 bases between them. Germline CDR1 reads ENHRY; CDR2 reads SYGVKD. The CDR3 totals 15 residues. The CDR3 sequence: CAISMQGAPPYGYTF. In nucleotides, the CDR3 is TGTGCCATCAGTATGCAGGGTGCTCCCCCCTATGGCTACACCTTC.

V usage is TRBV5-1 and J usage is TRBJ2-3; perhaps TRBD2 as D (5 bases). V was shortened by 0 bases and J by 4 bases, with 12 bases between the two germline ends. The germline V gene has CDR1 SGHRS and CDR2 YFSETQ. The CDR3 runs to 15 residues. CDR3 bases: TGCGCCAGCAGCTTGGAGGTGGGTAGCGCAGATACGCAGTATTTT. Translating it yields CASSLEVGSADTQYF.

This clone has just one count. The rearrangement joins TRBV4-1 to TRBJ1-1; D is possibly TRBD1 (5 bases). Trimming removed 1 base at V and 0 bases at J, with 12 bases between. The CDR3 loop spans 16 amino acids. Germline CDR1 MGHRA, CDR2 YSYEKL. CDR3 region: CASSQGGAGMNTEAFF. In DNA, the CDR3 is TGCGCCAGCAGCCAAGGAGGGGCCGGGATGAACACTGAAGCTTTCTTT.

The V call is TRBV11-2, the J call TRBJ2-3; perhaps TRBD2 as D (6 bases). Trimming took off 5 bases at V and 6 bases at J, with 12 bases between the two ends. The CDR3 length is 13 residues. Germline V lookup: CDR1 SGHAT, CDR2 FQNNGV. The CDR3 sequence: CASSPRLVDTQYF. For the CDR3, the DNA is TGTGCCAGCAGCCCCAGACTAGTGGATACGCAGTATTTT.

This chain links TRBV5-6 with TRBJ2-7; D is unresolved. This CDR3 has 15 amino acids. Deletions cut 0 bases from V and 2 bases from J, with 12 bases between. The germline gives CDR1 SGHDT, CDR2 YYEEEE. This CDR3 is CASSLAVASPYEQYF. DNA for the CDR3: TGTGCCAGCAGCTTGGCCGTTGCGTCCCCCTACGAGCAGTACTTC.

J is TRBJ1-5 and V is TRBV9; the D is unclear. Germline-derived CDR1 and CDR2 are SGDLS and YYNGEE. Trimming shortened V by 0 bases and J by 7 bases, and 8 bases separated the two germline ends. The CDR3 contains 13 residues. CDR3 sequence reads: CASSVVPDQPQHF. CDR3 DNA: TGTGCCAGCAGCGTAGTACCGGACCAGCCCCAGCATTTT.

This rearrangement joins TRBV10-3 to TRBJ2-5; D unresolved. Germline V gene sequence: CDR1 ENHRY, CDR2 SYGVKD. The CDR3 is 16 amino acids. V shed 0 bases and J shed 2 bases, with 13 bases lying between them. The CDR3 DNA reads TGTGCCATCAGTGAGTCGTTAGCATTAGGGCAAGAGACCCAGTACTTC. Its translation is CAISESLALGQETQYF.

The chain couples TRBV28 to TRBJ2-7, with D uncertain. The CDR3 runs to 12 residues. V was pared by 6 bases and J by 3 bases, with 9 bases between. Germline CDR1 reads MDHEN; CDR2 reads SYDVKM. CDR3 region: CASSLKVYEQYF. In nucleotides, the CDR3 is TGTGCCAGCAGCTTGAAAGTCTACGAGCAGTACTTC.

This chain uses TRBV5-4 with TRBJ1-2; no reliable D call. The CDR3 covers 15 residues. Trimming pared 0 bases from V and 2 bases from J, leaving 11 bases between. Germline assignment: CDR1 SGHNT and CDR2 YYREEE (reference sequence). Here the CDR3 DNA reads TGTGCCAGCAGCTTGGGCCGTCAAGGGAACTATGGCTACACCTTC. It yields the protein CASSLGRQGNYGYTF.

The V gene is TRBV6-5, the J gene TRBJ2-1, with TRBD2 matching 11 bases. This CDR3 spans 15 amino acids. Germline CDR1 is MNHEY and CDR2 is SVGAGI. Germline trimming cut 6 bases from V and 9 bases from J; bases unmatched to any gene: 10. The CDR3 coding sequence is TGTGCCAGCAGCGATCTAGCGGGGGGACGGAGTGAGCAGTTCTTC. This gives the protein CASSDLAGGRSEQFF.

The rearrangement links TRBV4-1 to TRBJ2-7, with D uncertain. This CDR3 comprises 14 residues. CDR1 and CDR2 from the germline V gene are MGHRA and YSYEKL. Trimming left V 1 base short and J 1 base short, with 8 bases between. DNA of the CDR3: TGCGCCAGCAGCCAAGGTCACGTTTCCTACGAGCAGTACTTC. Protein sequence: CASSQGHVSYEQYF.

V gene TRBV28 combines with J gene TRBJ2-1, with 8 positions matching TRBD2. Germline trimming cut 2 bases from V and 2 bases from J; bases unmatched to any gene: 8. The CDR3 runs 17 residues. The germline CDR1 and CDR2 sequences are MDHEN and SYDVKM. The CDR3 region has the DNA TGTGCCAGCAGTTTAATTCCCCGGGAGGGCGCCTACAATGAGCAGTTCTTC. As protein: CASSLIPREGAYNEQFF. Filled out from reference TRBV28 and TRBJ2-1, the complete variable domain reads DVKVTQSSRYLVKRTGEKVFLECVQDMDHENMFWYRQDPGLGLRLIYFSYDVKMKEKGDIPEGYSVSREKKERFSLILESASTNQTSMYLCASSLIPREGAYNEQFFGPGTRLTVL.

This clone was observed once. V and J are TRBV5-8 and TRBJ1-1; D is undetermined. Between the trimmed V and J ends, which lost 8 bases and 1 base, there was a span of 9 bases. The germline V gene encodes CDR1 SGHTS and CDR2 YDEGEE. This CDR3 spans 12 amino acids. CDR3 residues: CARTKGNTEAFF. Here the CDR3 DNA reads TGTGCCAGGACGAAAGGGAACACTGAAGCTTTCTTT. Filled out from reference TRBV5-8 and TRBJ1-1, the complete variable domain reads EAGVTQSPTHLIKTRGQQATLRCSPISGHTSVYWYQQALGLGLQFLLWYDEGEERNRGNFPPRFSGRQFPNYSSELNVNALELEDSALYLCARTKGNTEAFFGQGTRLTVV.

The chain employs TRBV10-1 and TRBJ1-4; 7 bases line up with TRBD1. The germline CDR1 and CDR2 sequences are WNHNN and SYGVQD (reference sequence). V shed 2 bases and J 8 bases; nucleotides not matched to a gene: 2. There are 13 residues in the CDR3. The CDR3 spells CASSETGVEKLFF. Here the CDR3 DNA reads TGCGCCAGCAGTGAGACAGGGGTGGAAAAACTGTTTTTT.

The V and J genes are TRBV6-5 and TRBJ2-3; TRBD1 or TRBD2 may be the D gene (5 bases each). V lost 5 bases and J lost 4, with 13 bases in between. Per the germline V gene, CDR1 is MNHEY and CDR2 is SVGAGI. This CDR3 comprises 14 residues. CDR3: CASSPGPGADTQYF. CDR3 coding DNA: TGTGCCAGCAGTCCGGGGCCCGGGGCAGATACGCAGTATTTT.

The chain couples TRBV5-5 to TRBJ2-7, with 11 bases that match TRBD2. The CDR3 has 17 residues. CDR1 SGHKS and CDR2 YYEKEE come from the germline V gene (reference sequence). V gave up 4 bases and J gave up 4 bases; unmatched junction bases: 13. CDR3 in amino acids: CASSPRGSGGAKYEQYF. CDR3 nucleotide sequence: TGTGCCAGCAGCCCACGGGGTAGCGGGGGGGCCAAATACGAGCAGTACTTC.

V is TRBV6-5 and J is TRBJ1-1; D is undetermined. Trimming left V 6 bases short and J 2 bases short, with 10 bases between. This CDR3 region has 13 residues. Germline values: CDR1 MNHEY, CDR2 SVGAGI. The CDR3: CASSPFPNTEAFF. CDR3 in DNA: TGTGCCAGCAGCCCCTTTCCCAACACTGAAGCTTTCTTT.

This clone was observed a few times. The same CDR3 also results from other DNA sequences found in this sample. The rearrangement joins TRBV7-2 to TRBJ2-7, with 9 bases that match TRBD1. The V gene's germline CDR1 is SGHTA and CDR2 FQGNSA. J gave up 4 bases and V 0 bases, and 1 base lay outside the gene matches. The CDR3 runs 14 residues. This chain's CDR3 is CASSLAGTGYEQYF. CDR3 DNA sequence: TGTGCCAGCAGCTTAGCCGGGACAGGGTACGAGCAGTACTTC.

The CDR3 loop reads CASKGGSEETQYF. The DNA of the CDR3 is TGTGCCAGCAAGGGAGGGTCGGAAGAGACCCAGTACTTC. The V gene is TRBV6-5, the J gene TRBJ2-5; 7 bases are a match to TRBD2. Trimming at V came to 7 bases and at J to 3 bases, leaving 5 bases not matched to a gene. The CDR3 length is 13 residues. Germline CDR1 MNHEY, CDR2 SVGAGI.

This chain connects TRBV4-1 to TRBJ2-4, with TRBD2 identical over 7 bases. CDR3 length equals 13 residues. Trimming took 1 base from V and 6 from J; bases not matched to a gene: 0. CDR1 and CDR2 from the germline V gene are MGHRA and YSYEKL. In DNA, the CDR3 is TGCGCCAGCAGCCAAGCGGGGGGAAACATTCAGTACTTC. Protein product: CASSQAGGNIQYF.

CDR3 DNA sequence: TGTGCCAGCAGCTCCGGACTAGCGGGAGGGCCGGGCGGGGAGCTGTTTTTT. Its protein is CASSSGLAGGPGGELFF. This chain joins TRBV11-3 and TRBJ2-2, with 15 bases lining up with TRBD2. From germline, CDR1 is SGHNT and CDR2 YENEEA. The CDR3 contains 17 residues. The V gene end was trimmed by 4 bases and the J gene end by 7 bases; junction bases not matched to a gene: 7.

The count of this clone is one. The J gene is TRBJ1-5, the V gene TRBV28; 9 positions match TRBD1. Germline-derived CDR1 and CDR2 are MDHEN and SYDVKM. Unmatched junction bases numbered 12, after V lost 2 bases and J lost 1 base. The length of the CDR3 is 19 residues. This chain's CDR3 is CASSLTGTGIMNSNQPQHF. CDR3 DNA sequence: TGTGCCAGCAGTTTAACCGGGACAGGGATTATGAACAGCAATCAGCCCCAGCATTTT.

CDR3 in amino acids: CASSGTGTGRYEQYF. The DNA for the CDR3 is TGTGCCAGCAGCGGTACCGGGACAGGGAGGTACGAGCAGTACTTC. The V gene is TRBV9, the J gene TRBJ2-7; 9 bases are a match to TRBD1. CDR3 size: 15 residues. Trimming cost V 3 bases and J 4 bases; bases outside gene matches: 8. Germline CDR1 is SGDLS and CDR2 is YYNGEE.

This chain uses TRBV7-8 with TRBJ1-1; D is possibly TRBD1 (5 bases). The length of the CDR3 is 15 residues. Germline CDR1 SGHVS, CDR2 FQNEAQ. Trimming shortened V by 3 bases and J by 1 base, and 12 bases separated the two germline ends. CDR3 sequence reads: CASSFGWGGNTEAFF. The CDR3 DNA reads as TGTGCCAGCAGCTTCGGGTGGGGGGGGAACACTGAAGCTTTCTTT.